Listed below are T cell receptor beta chains from one sample, sequenced in a study of T cell changes during pregnancy in multiple sclerosis. Some clones are missing from TCRdb's copy, which holds only in-frame ones; the method was immunoSEQ multiplex PCR. Of tens of thousands of clones in the sample, 85% to 95% were seen once. Sequenced here: CD8+ T cells from peripheral blood mononuclear cells, sampled in the third trimester of pregnancy. The receptors were gathered from a female donor with multiple sclerosis, enrolled in a pregnancy study. Both conserved end residues are part of each CDR3. The D gene is left open where the match is weak. Clone size is given for some rows only: seen once, a few or many times, or a class if the clone is expanded.

>.|TRBV16|16|.|TRBJ1-5
CASTPIVSPGNQPQHF
TGTGCCAGCACCCCAATTGTCTCCCCAGGCAATCAGCCCCAGCATTTT
>.|TRBV7-3|17|.|TRBJ2-3
CASSSLSGTGPTDTQYF
TGTGCCAGCAGCTCCCTTAGCGGGACAGGGCCCACAGATACGCAGTATTTT
>.|TRBV4-3|16|TRBD1|TRBJ2-7
CASSQDIGTGTYEQYF
TGCGCCAGCAGCCAAGATATAGGGACAGGGACCTACGAGCAGTACTTC
>.|TRBV6-1|14|.|TRBJ2-7
CASSEGLGGYEQYF
TGTGCCAGCAGTGAAGGGCTAGGCGGGTACGAGCAGTACTTC
>.|TRBV30|13|.|TRBJ1-2
CAWNPDGVGGYTF
TGTGCCTGGAACCCTGACGGGGTTGGCGGCTACACCTTC
>.|TRBV7-8|13|.|TRBJ2-7
CASSVDRNYEQYF
TGTGCCAGCAGCGTCGACAGAAACTACGAGCAGTACTTC
>.|TRBV4-3|15|.|TRBJ1-5
CASSQDGSGIQPQHF
TGCGCCAGCAGCCAAGATGGGTCCGGGATACAGCCCCAGCATTTT
>.|TRBV13|17|TRBD2|TRBJ2-3
CASSPGLAGGVADTQYF
TGTGCCAGCAGCCCCGGACTAGCGGGCGGGGTTGCAGATACGCAGTATTTT
>once|TRBV9|17|.|TRBJ2-3
CASSATRRQASTDTQYF
TGTGCCAGCAGCGCCACGCGGAGACAGGCCAGCACAGATACGCAGTATTTT
>.|TRBV15|16|TRBD2|TRBJ2-2
CATSRGRVGGAGELFF
TGTGCCACCAGCAGAGGGAGGGTTGGGGGGGCCGGGGAGCTGTTTTTT
>.|TRBV2|15|TRBD1|TRBJ1-6
CASSTGTGLASPLHF
TGTGCCAGCAGTACCGGGACAGGGCTCGCTTCACCCCTCCACTTT
>.|TRBV6-5|16|.|TRBJ1-3
CASSYGGTDNGNTIYF
TGTGCCAGCAGTTACGGCGGGACGGATAACGGGAACACCATATATTTT
>.|TRBV4-3|15|TRBD1|TRBJ1-6
CASSQVAGGNSPLHF
TGCGCCAGCAGCCAAGTCGCAGGGGGCAATTCACCCCTCCACTTT
>.|TRBV28|14|TRBD1|TRBJ2-7
CASSLEDRSYEQYF
TGTGCCAGCAGTTTAGAGGACAGGAGCTACGAGCAGTACTTC
>.|TRBV19|15|TRBD1|TRBJ1-2
CASSGWDSLNYGYTF
TGTGCCAGTAGTGGCTGGGACAGCCTTAACTATGGCTACACCTTC
>.|TRBV4-3|15|.|TRBJ1-5
CASSQGTAALQPQHF
TGCGCCAGCAGCCAAGGGACAGCAGCTCTTCAGCCCCAGCATTTT
>.|TRBV4-3|18|TRBD2|TRBJ2-1
CASSQEDVALAGYNEQFF
TGCGCCAGCAGCCAAGAAGACGTCGCACTAGCGGGTTACAATGAGCAGTTCTTC
>.|TRBV11-2|16|.|TRBJ1-1
CASSLDPTGMNTEAFF
TGTGCCAGCAGCTTAGATCCGACAGGCATGAACACTGAAGCTTTCTTT
>.|TRBV13|15|.|TRBJ1-5
CASSLVQAQAQPQHF
TGTGCCAGCAGCCTCGTCCAGGCCCAGGCCCAGCCCCAGCATTTT
>.|TRBV5-1|12|.|TRBJ2-7
CASSLAQGEQYF
TGCGCCAGCAGCTTGGCCCAGGGGGAGCAGTACTTC
>few|TRBV10-3|16|.|TRBJ1-1
CAISPRASDTLTEAFF
TGTGCCATCAGTCCTCGGGCCTCGGACACACTTACTGAAGCTTTCTTT
>once|TRBV27|15|TRBD1|TRBJ1-1
CASSSPTGTISEAFF
TGTGCCAGCAGTTCGCCGACAGGGACAATTTCTGAAGCTTTCTTT
>once|TRBV15|17|TRBD2|TRBJ2-3
CATSGDTSGASTDTQYF
TGTGCCACCAGCGGAGACACTAGCGGGGCCTCCACAGATACGCAGTATTTT
>.|TRBV6-5|15|TRBD1|TRBJ1-2
CASSSRQGSRHGYTF
TGTGCCAGCAGTTCCCGACAGGGCTCGAGGCACGGCTACACCTTC
>once|TRBV12-5|15|.|TRBJ2-6
CASGLTGSGANVLTF
TGTGCTAGTGGTTTGACTGGCTCTGGGGCCAACGTCCTGACTTTC
>.|TRBV5-6|16|TRBD1|TRBJ2-1
CASSLALTGDSGEQFF
TGTGCCAGCAGCTTGGCACTGACAGGGGATTCTGGTGAGCAGTTCTTC
>.|TRBV13|19|TRBD2|TRBJ2-1
CASSPRPGALAGDNNEQFF
TGTGCCAGCAGCCCCCGCCCGGGGGCCCTAGCGGGAGATAACAATGAGCAGTTCTTC
>.|TRBV5-1|17|TRBD2|TRBJ2-2
CASSFFSGRAATGELFF
TGCGCCAGCAGCTTCTTTAGCGGGAGGGCCGCAACCGGGGAGCTGTTTTTT
>once|TRBV2|15|TRBD2|TRBJ2-1
CASSAGTSEPNEQFF
TGTGCCAGCAGTGCCGGGACTAGCGAACCCAATGAGCAGTTCTTC
>few|TRBV6-6|14|TRBD2|TRBJ2-7
CASSESGESGEQYF
TGTGCCAGCAGCGAAAGCGGGGAGTCGGGCGAGCAGTACTTC
>.|TRBV5-4|16|TRBD2|TRBJ2-1
CASSLALAGTYNEQFF
TGTGCCAGCAGCTTGGCCCTAGCGGGAACCTACAATGAGCAGTTCTTC
>.|TRBV7-9|15|TRBD2|TRBJ2-5
CASSSSGGPRETQYF
TGTGCCAGCAGCTCCTCGGGAGGGCCCAGGGAGACCCAGTACTTC
>once|TRBV5-6|13|.|TRBJ1-1
CASSFGDYTEAFF
TGTGCCAGCAGCTTCGGGGATTACACTGAAGCTTTCTTT
>few|TRBV7-9|12|.|TRBJ2-7
CASSLGRGEQYF
TGTGCCAGCAGCTTAGGCAGGGGCGAGCAGTACTTC
>.|TRBV7-8|17|TRBD2|TRBJ2-7
CASSSQAQREFGYEQYF
TGTGCCAGCAGCTCCCAAGCGCAGCGGGAGTTCGGCTACGAGCAGTACTTC
>.|TRBV19|15|.|TRBJ2-7
CASSIWGTNDYEQYF
TGTGCCAGTAGTATATGGGGGACAAACGACTACGAGCAGTACTTC
>.|TRBV5-4|12|.|TRBJ2-2
CASSSFTGELFF
TGTGCCAGCAGCTCCTTCACCGGGGAGCTGTTTTTT
>.|TRBV29-1|13|TRBD1|TRBJ2-2
CSAWGQGPGELFF
TGCAGCGCGTGGGGACAGGGCCCCGGGGAGCTGTTTTTT